This entry lists 5 T cell receptor beta chains sequenced from one sample in a study of response to subunit inactivated influenza vaccine. Each CDR3 protein is one row after TCRdb ran MiXCR on the RT-PCR reads. The data contain approximately 500,000 distinct CDR3 sequences, roughly 13% of them singletons. The sequencing used PBMCs from blood, collected more than 35 days after vaccination. Receptor source: a man aged 50 or older who received an inactivated influenza vaccine.

The chain is built from TRBV20-1 and TRBJ2-5, with 15 bases matching TRBD2. Losses at the gene ends were 6 bases for V and 2 bases for J; bases not matched to a gene: 4. The germline gives CDR1 DFQATT, CDR2 SNEGSKA (reference sequence). This CDR3 region has 15 residues. The CDR3 DNA is TGCAGTGCCCCGGGACTAGCGGGAGGTCAAGAGACCCAGTACTTC. This gives the protein CSAPGLAGGQETQYF.

This clonotype was detected many times. The chain carries TRBV4-1 and TRBJ1-2; a possible D gene is TRBD1 (6 bases). Per the germline V gene, CDR1 is MGHRA and CDR2 is YSYEKL. V lost 2 bases and J lost 7, with 14 bases in between. The CDR3 is 14 amino acids. CDR3 region: CASSQPTRGGGYTF. CDR3 sequence (DNA): TGCGCCAGCAGCCAACCGACCAGGGGCGGTGGCTACACCTTC.

The rearrangement links TRBV7-6 to TRBJ1-4; D not certain. V lost 1 base, J lost 3 bases, and 9 bases lay in between. The CDR3 totals 15 residues. The germline V gene encodes CDR1 SGHVS and CDR2 FNYEAQ. Written as DNA, the CDR3 is TGTGCCAGCAGCTTAGAACCCGGGGCTAATGAAAAACTGTTTTTT. It encodes CASSLEPGANEKLFF.

This clonotype was counted a few times. V and J are TRBV15 and TRBJ2-2; D is undetermined. The CDR3 is 11 amino acids. CDR1 and CDR2 from the germline V gene are LNHNV and YYDKDF (reference sequence). With 8 bases removed from V and 6 bases from J, the gap between germline ends came to 7 bases. CDR3 sequence reads: CATEEAGELFF. The CDR3 DNA reads TGTGCCACCGAAGAGGCCGGGGAGCTGTTTTTT.

Only a few counts were recorded for this clonotype. V is TRBV6-1 and J is TRBJ1-2; possible D gene TRBD1, 6 bases. Per the germline V gene, CDR1 is MNHNS and CDR2 is SASEGT. Trimming removed 5 bases from V and 3 bases from J, with 10 bases in between. The CDR3 extends over 13 amino acids. The DNA of the CDR3 is TGTGCCAGCAGTAAGGCAGGGGACTATGGCTACACCTTC. Encoded protein: CASSKAGDYGYTF.